The source of this T cell receptor beta chain is a study of T cell repertoires in cytomegalovirus infection. Overall study findings and caveats: The study identified carriers of CMV plus the relevant HLA from cumulative public TCR beta family frequency.

TCRdb itself ran the reads through MiXCR, one entry per CDR3 protein. The table lists a few hundred thousand distinct CDR3 sequences, around a third of them singletons. In regard to this clonotype: Its specificity is unknown.

The TCR comes from a human donor in good health (CMV status not recorded). Some clones in this sample may be carry-over from other donors' samples. The sequences come from cultured PBMCs, collected from culture after CMV antigen stimulation.

The CDR3 sequence is CASSLSVREGYTF. The DNA of the CDR3 is TGTGCCAGCAGTTTATCCGTGAGGGAAGGCTACACCTTC. The chain uses TRBV12-3 or TRBV12-4 and TRBJ1-2, with D unclear. This CDR3 is built from 13 residues. The V and J ends lost 2 bases and 8 bases respectively, with 12 bases between them.